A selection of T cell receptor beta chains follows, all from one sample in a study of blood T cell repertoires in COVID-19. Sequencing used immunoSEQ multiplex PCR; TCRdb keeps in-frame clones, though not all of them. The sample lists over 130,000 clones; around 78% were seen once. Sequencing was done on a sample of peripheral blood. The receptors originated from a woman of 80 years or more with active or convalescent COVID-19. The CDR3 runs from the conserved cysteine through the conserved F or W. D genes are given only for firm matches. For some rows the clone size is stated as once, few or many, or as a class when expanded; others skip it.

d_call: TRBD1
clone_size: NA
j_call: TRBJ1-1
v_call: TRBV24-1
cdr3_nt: TGTGCCACCAAAGGGGGCCGGAACACTGAAGCTTTCTTT
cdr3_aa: CATKGGRNTEAFF

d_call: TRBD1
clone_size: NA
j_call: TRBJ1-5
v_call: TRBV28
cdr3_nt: TGTGCCAGCAGTTTGGGGACAGGGTACAATCAGCCCCAGCATTTT
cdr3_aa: CASSLGTGYNQPQHF

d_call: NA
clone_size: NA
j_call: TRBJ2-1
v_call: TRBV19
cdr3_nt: TGTGCCAGTAGTCCCCTACGGACAGTTTACAATGAGCAGTTCTTC
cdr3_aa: CASSPLRTVYNEQFF

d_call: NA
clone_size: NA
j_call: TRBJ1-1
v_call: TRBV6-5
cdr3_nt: TGTGCCAGCAGCTCGGGAATGAACACTGAAGCTTTCTTT
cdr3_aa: CASSSGMNTEAFF

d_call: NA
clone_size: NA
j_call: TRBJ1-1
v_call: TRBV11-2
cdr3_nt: TGTGCCAGCAGCCAACAGGACACTGAAGCTTTCTTT
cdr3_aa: CASSQQDTEAFF

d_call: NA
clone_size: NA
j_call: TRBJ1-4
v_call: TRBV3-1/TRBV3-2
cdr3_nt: TGTGCCAGCAGTCAATCGACAGGTTGGGAAAAACTGTTTTTT
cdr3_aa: CASSQSTGWEKLFF

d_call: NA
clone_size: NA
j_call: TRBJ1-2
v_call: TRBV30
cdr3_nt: TGTGGGGAGGGAACTAACTATGGCTACACCTTC
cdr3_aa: CGEGTNYGYTF

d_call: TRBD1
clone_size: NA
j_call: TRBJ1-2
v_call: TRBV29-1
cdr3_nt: TGCAGCGTTCCGGGACAGCCCTTC
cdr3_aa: CSVPGQPF

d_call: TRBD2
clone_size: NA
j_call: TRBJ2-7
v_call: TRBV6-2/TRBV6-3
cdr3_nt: TGTGCCAGCAGTTACCCCAGCGGGGGGCACGACGAGCAGTACTTC
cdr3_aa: CASSYPSGGHDEQYF

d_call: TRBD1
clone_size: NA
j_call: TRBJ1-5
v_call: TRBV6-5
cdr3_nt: TGTGCCAGCAGCCAGGGACAGGGGGCCGGTCAGCCCCAGCATTTT
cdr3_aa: CASSQGQGAGQPQHF

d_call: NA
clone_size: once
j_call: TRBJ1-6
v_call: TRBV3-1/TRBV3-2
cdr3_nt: TGTGCCAGCAGCCAAGTAAATTCACCCCTCCACTTT
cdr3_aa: CASSQVNSPLHF

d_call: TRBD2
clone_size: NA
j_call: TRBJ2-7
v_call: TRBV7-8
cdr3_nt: TGTGCCAGCAGCGGACTAGCGGGGGCCCCCTACGAGCAGTACTTC
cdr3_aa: CASSGLAGAPYEQYF

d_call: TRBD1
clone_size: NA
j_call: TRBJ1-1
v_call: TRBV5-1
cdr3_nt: TGCGCCAGCAGCCTCGGACAGGGACCCGCTGAAGCTTTCTTT
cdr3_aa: CASSLGQGPAEAFF

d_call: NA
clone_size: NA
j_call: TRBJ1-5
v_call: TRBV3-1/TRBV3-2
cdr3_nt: TGTGCCAGCAGCCAGTCGCGTTCCAATCAGCCCCAGCATTTT
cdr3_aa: CASSQSRSNQPQHF

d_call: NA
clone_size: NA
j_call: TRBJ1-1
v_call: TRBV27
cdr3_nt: TGTGCCAGCAGTCATGGCTTAAACACTGAAGCTTTCTTT
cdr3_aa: CASSHGLNTEAFF

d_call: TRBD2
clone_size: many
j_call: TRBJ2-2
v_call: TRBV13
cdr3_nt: TGTGCCAGCAGCTTAGGAGGTTGGACTAGCGGGGATGACACCGGGGAGCTGTTTTTT
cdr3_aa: CASSLGGWTSGDDTGELFF

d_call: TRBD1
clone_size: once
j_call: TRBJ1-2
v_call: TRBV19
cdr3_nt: TGTGCCAGTGTACCCGGGACAGGGGGATACTATGGCTACACCTTC
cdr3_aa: CASVPGTGGYYGYTF

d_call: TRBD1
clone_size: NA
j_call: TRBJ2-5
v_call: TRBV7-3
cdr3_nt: TGTGCCAGCAGCCTACAGGGGGATCAAGAGACCCAGTACTTC
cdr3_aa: CASSLQGDQETQYF

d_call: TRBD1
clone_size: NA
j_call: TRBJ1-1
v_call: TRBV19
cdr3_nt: TGTGCCAGTAGTATTGGATGGGACAGCGAAGCTTTCTTT
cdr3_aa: CASSIGWDSEAFF

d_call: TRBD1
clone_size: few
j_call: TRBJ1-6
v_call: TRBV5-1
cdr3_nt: TGCGCCAGCAGCTTGGAGGGGACAGGGAGTAATTCACCCCTCCACTTT
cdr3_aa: CASSLEGTGSNSPLHF

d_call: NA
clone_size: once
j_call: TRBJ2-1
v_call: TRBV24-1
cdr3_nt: TGTGCCACCAGCCCTAGCCCCAATGAGCAGTTCTTC
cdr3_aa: CATSPSPNEQFF

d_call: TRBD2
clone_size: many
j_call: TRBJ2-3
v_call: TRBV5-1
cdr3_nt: TGCGCCAGCGGACTAGCGGGGGGCACAGATACGCAGTATTTT
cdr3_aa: CASGLAGGTDTQYF

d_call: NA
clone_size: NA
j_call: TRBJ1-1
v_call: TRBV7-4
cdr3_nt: TGTGCCAGCAGCTTAGGGGGAGACAGGTATGGAAAAACTGAAGCTTTCTTT
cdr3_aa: CASSLGGDRYGKTEAFF

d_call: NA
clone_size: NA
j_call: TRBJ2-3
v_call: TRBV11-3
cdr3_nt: TGTGCCAGCAGCTTGGGGACATATTCCACAGATACGCAGTATTTT
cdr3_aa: CASSLGTYSTDTQYF